This T cell receptor beta chain was found in a study of blood T cell repertoires in COVID-19. Background on the study: Material from acute and convalescent COVID-19 was sourced from the United States, Italy and Spain. PBMCs, B-cell-depleted T cells, or T cells were the source of the cDNA or gDNA that made up the material.

The V end lost 3 bases, the J end lost 5 bases, and 9 bases lay between the germline ends. CDR3 length: 12 residues. Germline V gene data show CDR1 as DFQATT and CDR2 as SNEGSKA (reference sequence). Per the original methods: Estimation of nucleated cell counts relied on the amplification of reference gene primers. TCRdb's table, derived via immunoSEQ multiplex PCR, lists solely in-frame clones and lacks some. That table furnishes V, J and clone size, whereas the DNA furnished D and trimming. Found here are 250,000 or so clones, approximately 82% of them singletons; the top ten hold 1.5% to 2%. Sequencing was performed on peripheral blood. The clonotype comes from a woman aged 80 or over with acute or convalescent COVID-19. The chain joins TRBV20-1 to TRBJ2-3, with a possible D match to TRBD1 (6 bases). The CDR3 spells CSASRRGDTQYF. The DNA for the CDR3 is TGCAGTGCTAGTCGCAGGGGAGATACGCAGTATTTT.